A selection of T cell receptor beta chains follows, all from one sample in a study of vaccination and CD4 T cells after COVID-19. Each CDR3 protein gets one entry after TCRdb re-called the PCR reads with MiXCR. The data show 11,000 or so distinct CDR3 sequences, approximately 40% seen once. These receptors' antigens are unknown. Material: CD4+ T cells from blood, cultured in vitro. These receptors were collected from a human donor who had recovered from COVID-19. Both conserved end residues are part of each CDR3. A D gene is named only where the DNA matches it firmly. The size field is filled for only some rows; it gives once, few, many or a size class.

>TRBJ2-5|TRBV2|-|15|-
TGTGCGAGTCTAGAGAGGGGATCCAAGGGGGAGACCCAGTACTTC
CASLERGSKGETQYF
>TRBJ2-7|TRBV28|-|13|-
TGTGCCAGCAGCCGCCGGGTGGAATACGAGCAGTACTTC
CASSRRVEYEQYF
>TRBJ1-1|TRBV3-1|TRBD1|15|-
TGTGCCAGCAGCCAAGCCGGGACAGGGGGCACTGAAGCTTTCTTT
CASSQAGTGGTEAFF
>TRBJ1-1|TRBV4-1|-|15|once
TGCGCCAGCAGCCAAGTGAGGGGCAGGGGCACTGAAGCTTTCTTT
CASSQVRGRGTEAFF
>TRBJ1-5|TRBV29-1|-|14|-
TGCAGCGTTGCGGGTCCAGGGAGGGATCAGCCCCAGCATTTT
CSVAGPGRDQPQHF
>TRBJ1-6|TRBV10-2|-|13|few
TGCGCCAGCAGTGAACCGGGTCTCTCGCCCCTCCACTTT
CASSEPGLSPLHF
>TRBJ1-2|TRBV19|-|11|large
TGTGCCAGTAGTCCGGGATGGGGATACACCTTC
CASSPGWGYTF
>TRBJ2-5|TRBV7-9|-|14|few
TGTGCCAGCAGCTATAGCGGTCCGCAAGAGACCCAGTACTTC
CASSYSGPQETQYF
>TRBJ2-2|TRBV11-3|-|16|few
TGTGCCAGCAGGCCGCCTGGGACTTCCGACACCGGGGAGCTGTTTTTT
CASRPPGTSDTGELFF
>TRBJ1-2|TRBV18|TRBD1|16|few
TGTGCCAGCTCACCCCTTGGACAGGGCATTAACTATGGCTACACCTTC
CASSPLGQGINYGYTF
>TRBJ1-5|TRBV6-5|-|18|-
TGTGCCAGCAGTTACTCGAGCGAGAGGACTAGGGCCAATCAGCCCCAGCATTTT
CASSYSSERTRANQPQHF
>TRBJ2-3|TRBV5-1|-|16|once
TGCGCCAGCAGTAAGGGGGACGCCACGCTCACAGATACGCAGTATTTT
CASSKGDATLTDTQYF
>TRBJ1-6|TRBV28|TRBD1|15|-
TGTGCCAGCAGCCGCGGGACAGGGGGAAATTCACCCCTCCACTTT
CASSRGTGGNSPLHF
>TRBJ1-5|TRBV2|TRBD1|15|-
TGTGCCAGCGGCCCAGGACAGGGGGGGAATCAGCCCCAGCATTTT
CASGPGQGGNQPQHF
>TRBJ2-3|TRBV7-8|TRBD2|15|-
TGTGCCAGCAGCTCCCAGCGGGGGCTCACAGATACGCAGTATTTT
CASSSQRGLTDTQYF
>TRBJ2-7|TRBV6-1|-|15|few
TGTGCCAGCAAGAGGGACCAAACGTCCGCTGGCGAGCAGTACTTC
CASKRDQTSAGEQYF
>TRBJ1-5|TRBV28|-|15|-
TGTGCCAGCACAAGTTTGGGGGGTGGTAATCAGCCCCAGCATTTT
CASTSLGGGNQPQHF
>TRBJ2-7|TRBV11-2|-|13|few
TGTGCCAGCAGCTTAGCTGGGACCTACGAGCAGTACTTC
CASSLAGTYEQYF
>TRBJ2-1|TRBV28|-|11|-
TGTGCCAGCAGTTTACTCCGGGAGCAGTTCTTC
CASSLLREQFF
>TRBJ2-5|TRBV7-9|-|15|few
TGTGCCAGCAGCTTACGTGGACCCAGACAAGAGACCCAGTACTTC
CASSLRGPRQETQYF
>TRBJ2-5|TRBV7-9|-|14|few
TGTGCCAGCAGCTTAATTCGAGGGGGAGAGACCCAGTACTTC
CASSLIRGGETQYF
>TRBJ1-1|TRBV28|-|14|once
TGTGCCAGCAGCCCCATCGGGGTTGACACTGAAGCTTTCTTT
CASSPIGVDTEAFF
>TRBJ1-4|TRBV6-1|-|12|few
TGTGCCAGCACTGGGGACGATGAAAAACTGTTTTTT
CASTGDDEKLFF
>TRBJ2-3|TRBV28|TRBD1|14|few
TGTGCCAGCAACCCGGGACAGAACACAGATACGCAGTATTTT
CASNPGQNTDTQYF
>TRBJ2-1|TRBV5-1|-|14|-
TGCGCCAGCAGCTTGGGGTTCGGGGACAATGAGCAGTTCTTC
CASSLGFGDNEQFF
>TRBJ2-7|TRBV6-5|-|12|-
TGTGCCAGCAGTTCGTCTGGTTACGAGCAGTACTTC
CASSSSGYEQYF
>TRBJ1-6|TRBV30|-|16|-
TGTGCCTGCCCGGGATCCAAAAACTCCTATAATTCACCCCTCCACTTT
CACPGSKNSYNSPLHF
>TRBJ1-1|TRBV6-1|-|13|-
TGTGCCAGCCGTGGCAGGATCAACACTGAAGCTTTCTTT
CASRGRINTEAFF
>TRBJ1-2|TRBV6-1|-|14|-
TGTGCCAGCGTGGGGGGCAGAGCGAACTATGGCTACACCTTC
CASVGGRANYGYTF
>TRBJ2-5|TRBV10-3|-|11|few
TGTGCCATCAGCGAAGCGGAGACCCAGTACTTC
CAISEAETQYF
>TRBJ1-1|TRBV11-2|TRBD1|14|-
TGTGCCAGCAGCGCAGGGGGGACGGGCACTGAAGCTTTCTTT
CASSAGGTGTEAFF
>TRBJ2-7|TRBV7-2|TRBD1|11|-
TGTGCCAGCAGCTCCACAGGGGTTCCTAACTTC
CASSSTGVPNF
>TRBJ1-2|TRBV11-2|-|8|-
TGTGCCAGCAGCGCGGACCTCTTC
CASSADLF
>TRBJ1-5|TRBV10-3|-|17|few
TGTGCCATCAGTGAAGGGTTACAGCGACAGGGCAATCAGCCCCAGCATTTT
CAISEGLQRQGNQPQHF
>TRBJ2-7|TRBV5-6|-|15|-
TGTGCCAGCAGCACCAGGACAGTAAGTGGTAACGAGCAGTACTTC
CASSTRTVSGNEQYF
>TRBJ2-2|TRBV6-1|-|15|-
TGTGCCAGCAGCGGTAGGCGGGTGAACACCGGGGAGCTGTTTTTT
CASSGRRVNTGELFF
>TRBJ2-7|TRBV10-3|-|14|-
TGTGCCATCAGTGAGGGAGTAGGGGCCTACGAGCAGTACTTC
CAISEGVGAYEQYF
>TRBJ1-2|TRBV19|-|13|-
TGTGCCAGTAGCCTGGCGGGATGGGATGGCTACACCTTC
CASSLAGWDGYTF
>TRBJ2-5|TRBV7-9|-|15|few
TGTGCCAGCAGCCCACGAACCCCGCAGGGCGAGACCCAGTACTTC
CASSPRTPQGETQYF
>TRBJ2-7|TRBV12-3/TRBV12-4|-|14|-
TGTGCCAGCACCCCTGGGGCCCAGTCCTACGAGCAGTACTTC
CASTPGAQSYEQYF
>TRBJ1-2|TRBV11-2|TRBD1|14|few
TGTGCCAGCAGCTTTGGACAGGGCAACTATGGCTACACCTTC
CASSFGQGNYGYTF
>TRBJ2-1|TRBV28|-|16|-
TGTGCCAGCAGGATAGGTCATCGCGGCCTAGCCGATGAGCAGTTCTTC
CASRIGHRGLADEQFF